The clone carrying this T cell receptor (beta chain) was recorded once. The record originates from a study of blood T cell repertoires in COVID-19. Study details: There were acute and convalescent COVID-19 samples, and they came from the United States, Italy and Spain. Sources were T cells, B-cell-depleted T cells, or PBMCs; the material itself was cDNA or gDNA.

In the study's own analysis: Amplifying reference gene primers gave estimates of nucleated cell counts. Measured with immunoSEQ multiplex PCR; TCRdb has only the in-frame clones, and not every one. V, J and clone size derive from that table, while D and trimming were established from the DNA sequence. The sample holds tens of thousands of clones, approximately 90% seen once. The sequence was collected from a woman aged 70-85 years with active COVID-19. Sequenced sample: peripheral blood.

CDR3 in DNA: TGTGCCAGCTCACCCCAGACAGGGGGCTTCGACTATGGCTACACCTTC. This translates into CASSPQTGGFDYGYTF. This rearrangement joins TRBV18 to TRBJ1-2, with 10 bases aligning to TRBD1. The CDR3 length is 16 residues. Germline V CDR1 and CDR2: KGHSH, LQKENI. The junction had 7 bases not matched to a gene; V was cut back by 3 bases and J by 3 bases.